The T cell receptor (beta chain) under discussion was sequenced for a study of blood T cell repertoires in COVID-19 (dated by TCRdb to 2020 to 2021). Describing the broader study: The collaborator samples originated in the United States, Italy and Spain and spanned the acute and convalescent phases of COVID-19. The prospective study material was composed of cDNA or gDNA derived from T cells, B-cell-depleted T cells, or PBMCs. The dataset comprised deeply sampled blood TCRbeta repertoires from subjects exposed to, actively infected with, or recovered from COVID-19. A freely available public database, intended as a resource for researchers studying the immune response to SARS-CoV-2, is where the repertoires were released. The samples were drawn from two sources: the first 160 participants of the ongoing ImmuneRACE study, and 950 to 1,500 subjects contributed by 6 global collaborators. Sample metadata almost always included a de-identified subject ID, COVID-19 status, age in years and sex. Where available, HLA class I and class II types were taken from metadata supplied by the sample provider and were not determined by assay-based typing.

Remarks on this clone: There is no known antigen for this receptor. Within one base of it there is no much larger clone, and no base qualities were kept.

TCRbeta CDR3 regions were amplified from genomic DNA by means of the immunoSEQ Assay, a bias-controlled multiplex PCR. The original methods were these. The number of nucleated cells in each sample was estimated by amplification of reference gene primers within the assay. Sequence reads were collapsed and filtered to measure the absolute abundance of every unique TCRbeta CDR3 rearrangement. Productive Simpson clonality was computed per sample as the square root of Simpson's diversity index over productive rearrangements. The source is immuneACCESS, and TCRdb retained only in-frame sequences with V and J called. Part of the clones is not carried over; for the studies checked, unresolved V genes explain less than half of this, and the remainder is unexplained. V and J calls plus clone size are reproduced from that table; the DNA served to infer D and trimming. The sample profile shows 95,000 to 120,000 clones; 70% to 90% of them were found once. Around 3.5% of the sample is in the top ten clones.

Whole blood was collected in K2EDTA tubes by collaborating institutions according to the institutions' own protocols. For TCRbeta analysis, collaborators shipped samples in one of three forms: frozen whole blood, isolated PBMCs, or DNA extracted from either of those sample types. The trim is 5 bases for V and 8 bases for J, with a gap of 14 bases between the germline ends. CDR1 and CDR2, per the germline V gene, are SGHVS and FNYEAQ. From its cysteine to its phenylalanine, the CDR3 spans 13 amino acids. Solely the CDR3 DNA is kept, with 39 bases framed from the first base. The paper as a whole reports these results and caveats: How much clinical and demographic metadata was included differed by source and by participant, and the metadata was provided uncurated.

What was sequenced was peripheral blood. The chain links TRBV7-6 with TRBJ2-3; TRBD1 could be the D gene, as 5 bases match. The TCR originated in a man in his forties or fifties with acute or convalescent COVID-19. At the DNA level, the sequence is TGTGCCAGCAGCGAATTGGGGCAGGTTACGCAGTATTTT. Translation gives CASSELGQVTQYF. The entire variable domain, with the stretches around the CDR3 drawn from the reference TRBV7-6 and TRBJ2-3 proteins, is GAGVSQSPRYKVTKRGQDVALRCDPISGHVSLYWYRQALGQGPEFLTYFNYEAQQDKSGLPNDRFSAERPEGSISTLTIQRTEQRDSAMYRCASSELGQVTQYFGPGTRLTVL.